This T cell receptor (beta chain) is from a study of CD8 T cells in Susac syndrome. The RNA input was roughly 0.45 to 1 ug, and it was reverse transcribed with random hexamers. TCRdb reprocessed the immunoSEQ multiplex PCR reads via MiXCR and lists one record per CDR3 protein. The table records about 200,000 distinct CDR3 sequences, approximately 95% of them present only once. The CDR3 is 15 amino acids. Germline V gene data show CDR1 as SGHTA and CDR2 as FQGNSA. The ends were cut back, 1 base at V and 4 bases at J, with 10 bases in the middle. The T cells that were sequenced for TCR beta were CD8+ and CD4+ cells from blood.

V gene TRBV7-2 combines with J gene TRBJ2-2; no clear D gene. The sequenced sample was CD4+ T cells from PBMCs. This TCR derives from a human donor with multiple sclerosis. For the CDR3, the DNA is TGTGCCAGCAGCTTAGAAAGTCTTGGCACCGGGGAGCTGTTTTTT. This gives the protein CASSLESLGTGELFF.